This T cell receptor beta chain was sequenced for a study of T cells after yellow fever vaccination. V gave up 2 bases and J gave up 3 bases, with 11 bases separating them. The CDR3 has 15 residues. Germline assignment: CDR1 KGHSH and CDR2 LQKENI. Points from the study as a whole: CD4 and CD8 compartments shared a small share of clonotypes. The booster response re-showed most primary clones: about 96% CD4, around 90% CD8. Bulk-population clonotypes that are abundant could appear as contaminants in FACS-sorted repertoires.

The study made its TCR cDNA through 5'RACE template switching. That step introduced a universal primer site along with UMIs. A single record per CDR3 protein comes from TCRdb applying MiXCR to the 5' RACE reads. The sample includes 250,000 to 400,000 distinct CDR3 sequences, 4% to 5.5% seen only once; the top ten take just under 20%. The sample holds many counts of this clonotype. Its antigen remains unidentified. The sequences come from PBMCs, collected 15 days after the yellow fever booster vaccination. This TCR was sampled from a man aged 18 to 29 who received the YFV17D yellow fever vaccine. V usage is TRBV18 and J usage is TRBJ1-3; D unclear. Written as DNA, the CDR3 is TGTGCCAGCTCACCATACAGCGTCCTTGGAAACACCATATATTTT. Translated: CASSPYSVLGNTIYF.